Listed below are T cell receptor beta chains from one sample, sequenced in a study of a mutant IDH1 vaccine in newly diagnosed glioma. For these receptors, no antigen is known. The method was immunoSEQ multiplex PCR; TCRdb's version includes in-frame clones alone and lacks a portion of them. The sample lists roughly 30,000 clones, 75% to 85% seen once, with approximately 23% in the top ten. The specimen comprised PBMCs, sampled from a glioma patient whose treatment included an IDH1 peptide vaccine. The source of these receptors is a young man with glioma. Both conserved end residues are part of each CDR3. The D gene is left open where the match is weak. The size of a clone is reported for some rows only, either as once, few or many, or as a class for expanded clones.

j_gene: TRBJ1-2
len: 16
abundance: once
d_gene: TRBD1
v_gene: TRBV29-1
CDR3nt: TGCAGCGTGGCCGGGACAGGGGCTCGGACTAACTATGGCTACACCTTC
CDR3aa: CSVAGTGARTNYGYTF

j_gene: TRBJ1-2
len: 16
abundance: .
d_gene: TRBD1
v_gene: TRBV19
CDR3nt: TGTGCCAGTAGTATAGGGGACGACAGGGGAAGCGATGGCTACACCTTC
CDR3aa: CASSIGDDRGSDGYTF

j_gene: TRBJ2-7
len: 17
abundance: .
d_gene: .
v_gene: TRBV4-2
CDR3nt: TGTGCCAGCAGCCAATTCCAGAGGGGGGAGGGTACCTACGAGCAGTACTTC
CDR3aa: CASSQFQRGEGTYEQYF

j_gene: TRBJ2-2
len: 17
abundance: .
d_gene: TRBD1
v_gene: TRBV4-2
CDR3nt: TGTGCCAGCAGCCAAGGGTGGGAGACAGGGTCGGCCGGGGAGCTGTTTTTT
CDR3aa: CASSQGWETGSAGELFF

j_gene: TRBJ1-4
len: 13
abundance: .
d_gene: .
v_gene: TRBV2
CDR3nt: TGTGCCACCCACGGGGGGGGAAATGAAAAACTGTTTTTT
CDR3aa: CATHGGGNEKLFF

j_gene: TRBJ2-5
len: 15
abundance: .
d_gene: .
v_gene: TRBV30
CDR3nt: TGTGCCTGGAGTTCGGGGCAGGGTAGGGGAGAGACCCAGTACTTC
CDR3aa: CAWSSGQGRGETQYF

j_gene: TRBJ2-5
len: 14
abundance: few
d_gene: TRBD2
v_gene: TRBV10-3
CDR3nt: TGTGCCATCAGTGAACTAAGCGGGAAAGAGACCCAGTACTTC
CDR3aa: CAISELSGKETQYF

j_gene: TRBJ1-2
len: 15
abundance: .
d_gene: .
v_gene: TRBV5-4
CDR3nt: TGTGCCAGCAGCTTGGTGGATGATCCAGGGTTCGGCTACACCTTC
CDR3aa: CASSLVDDPGFGYTF

j_gene: TRBJ2-7
len: 16
abundance: .
d_gene: TRBD2
v_gene: TRBV5-6
CDR3nt: TGTGCCAGCAGCACCGGACTAGCGGGAAGTCTATACGAGCAGTACTTC
CDR3aa: CASSTGLAGSLYEQYF

j_gene: TRBJ1-1
len: 14
abundance: .
d_gene: .
v_gene: TRBV11-2
CDR3nt: TGTGCCAGCAACCCGGGAGGCCCTAACACTGAAGCTTTCTTT
CDR3aa: CASNPGGPNTEAFF

j_gene: TRBJ2-4
len: 23
abundance: .
d_gene: .
v_gene: TRBV21-1
CDR3nt: TGTGCCAGCAGCAAGACTAGCGGGACAAAAACCCCTCCCCATCGAGACACCAAAAACATTCAGTACTTC
CDR3aa: CASSKTSGTKTPPHRDTKNIQYF

j_gene: TRBJ1-5
len: 14
abundance: .
d_gene: .
v_gene: TRBV7-2
CDR3nt: TGTGCCAGCAGCCCTGGGACGGACGATCAGCCCCAGCATTTT
CDR3aa: CASSPGTDDQPQHF

j_gene: TRBJ2-7
len: 14
abundance: .
d_gene: .
v_gene: TRBV30
CDR3nt: TGTGCCACCCAAACAGGGATAGATCCCTACGAGCAGTACTTC
CDR3aa: CATQTGIDPYEQYF

j_gene: TRBJ2-7
len: 15
abundance: .
d_gene: .
v_gene: TRBV9
CDR3nt: TGTGCCAGCAGCCCGGGGCAGGGGTCGGCCTACGAGCAGTACTTC
CDR3aa: CASSPGQGSAYEQYF

j_gene: TRBJ1-1
len: 14
abundance: .
d_gene: .
v_gene: TRBV7-9
CDR3nt: TGTGCCAGCAGCTTACTGACAGGGAACACTGAAGCTTTCTTT
CDR3aa: CASSLLTGNTEAFF

j_gene: TRBJ2-5
len: 17
abundance: .
d_gene: .
v_gene: TRBV12-5
CDR3nt: TGTGCTAGTGGTTTTAGGAGAGAGGGGGGGGTCCAAGAGACCCAGTACTTC
CDR3aa: CASGFRREGGVQETQYF

j_gene: TRBJ2-1
len: 11
abundance: once
d_gene: .
v_gene: TRBV27
CDR3nt: TGTGCCAGCAGTTTCGTGGGTGAGCAGTTCTTC
CDR3aa: CASSFVGEQFF

j_gene: TRBJ2-3
len: 14
abundance: .
d_gene: .
v_gene: TRBV30
CDR3nt: TGTGCCTGGAGTGTGGGGGATCGAGGTGATACGCAGTATTTT
CDR3aa: CAWSVGDRGDTQYF

j_gene: TRBJ2-5
len: 13
abundance: .
d_gene: TRBD1
v_gene: TRBV5-1
CDR3nt: TGCGCCAGCAGCCTCGACAGGGGAGAGACCCAGTACTTC
CDR3aa: CASSLDRGETQYF

j_gene: TRBJ2-2
len: 14
abundance: .
d_gene: TRBD1
v_gene: TRBV27
CDR3nt: TGTGCCAGCAGCTACCGGACAGGCTACGGGGAGCTGTTTTTT
CDR3aa: CASSYRTGYGELFF

j_gene: TRBJ1-2
len: 15
abundance: .
d_gene: TRBD1
v_gene: TRBV9
CDR3nt: TGTGCCAGCAGCGATGACAGGGGGTCCAACTATGGCTACACCTTC
CDR3aa: CASSDDRGSNYGYTF

j_gene: TRBJ2-1
len: 12
abundance: .
d_gene: .
v_gene: TRBV25-1
CDR3nt: TGTGCCAGCAGTGGGACCCCCTATGAGCAGTTCTTC
CDR3aa: CASSGTPYEQFF

j_gene: TRBJ1-1
len: 15
abundance: .
d_gene: .
v_gene: TRBV19
CDR3nt: TGTGCCAGTAGTATAATCGGCGTAACGAACACTGAAGCTTTCTTT
CDR3aa: CASSIIGVTNTEAFF

j_gene: TRBJ2-3
len: 14
abundance: .
d_gene: .
v_gene: TRBV30
CDR3nt: TGTGCCTGGAGCGGGAGTGGGTATACAGATACGCAGTATTTT
CDR3aa: CAWSGSGYTDTQYF

j_gene: TRBJ2-5
len: 16
abundance: once
d_gene: TRBD1
v_gene: TRBV19
CDR3nt: TGTGCCAGTAGTGTTGGGACAGGATGGTACCAAGAGACCCAGTACTTC
CDR3aa: CASSVGTGWYQETQYF

j_gene: TRBJ1-5
len: 14
abundance: few
d_gene: TRBD1
v_gene: TRBV29-1
CDR3nt: TGCAGCGTGCCACCGTGGACAGGACCTCAGCCCCAGCATTTT
CDR3aa: CSVPPWTGPQPQHF

j_gene: TRBJ1-4
len: 17
abundance: .
d_gene: .
v_gene: TRBV4-3
CDR3nt: TGCGCCAGCAGCCAAGATAGTTTCGGACATTCTAATGAAAAACTGTTTTTT
CDR3aa: CASSQDSFGHSNEKLFF

j_gene: TRBJ2-7
len: 15
abundance: .
d_gene: .
v_gene: TRBV19
CDR3nt: TGTGCCAGTAGTATAGTACAGGGAGAAGATTACGAGCAGTACTTC
CDR3aa: CASSIVQGEDYEQYF

j_gene: TRBJ2-1
len: 16
abundance: .
d_gene: .
v_gene: TRBV5-1
CDR3nt: TGCGCCAGCAGCTTGGCTGCCCTAAGCTCCTACAATGAGCAGTTCTTC
CDR3aa: CASSLAALSSYNEQFF

j_gene: TRBJ2-7
len: 13
abundance: .
d_gene: TRBD1
v_gene: TRBV30
CDR3nt: TGTGCCTGGAGTCGGGACAGGGGGTACGAGCAGTACTTC
CDR3aa: CAWSRDRGYEQYF

j_gene: TRBJ1-1
len: 15
abundance: .
d_gene: .
v_gene: TRBV19
CDR3nt: TGTGCCAGTAGTTACACAGGGAATATGAACACTGAAGCTTTCTTT
CDR3aa: CASSYTGNMNTEAFF

j_gene: TRBJ2-1
len: 13
abundance: .
d_gene: .
v_gene: TRBV28
CDR3nt: TGTGCCAGCAGCTTCCTAGGCGTTGGTGAGCAGTTCTTC
CDR3aa: CASSFLGVGEQFF

j_gene: TRBJ1-1
len: 16
abundance: .
d_gene: .
v_gene: TRBV5-1
CDR3nt: TGCGCCAGCAGCTCCTCACCCGGGACTTCAATTAATGAAGCTTTCTTT
CDR3aa: CASSSSPGTSINEAFF

j_gene: TRBJ2-5
len: 14
abundance: .
d_gene: .
v_gene: TRBV4-1
CDR3nt: TGCGCCAGCAGCCAAGCACGGCCTGAAGAGACCCAGTACTTC
CDR3aa: CASSQARPEETQYF

j_gene: TRBJ1-3
len: 14
abundance: few
d_gene: TRBD1
v_gene: TRBV5-1
CDR3nt: TGCGCCAGCAGCGACCAGGGGGCTGGAAACACCATATATTTT
CDR3aa: CASSDQGAGNTIYF

j_gene: TRBJ2-3
len: 15
abundance: .
d_gene: TRBD2
v_gene: TRBV7-2
CDR3nt: TGTGCCAGCAGCTTAGTACAGCGGGGGGGCACGACGCAGTATTTT
CDR3aa: CASSLVQRGGTTQYF

j_gene: TRBJ1-1
len: 16
abundance: .
d_gene: .
v_gene: TRBV12-5
CDR3nt: TGTGCTAGTGGTTTGGTACTTGGCAACATGAACACTGAAGCTTTCTTT
CDR3aa: CASGLVLGNMNTEAFF

j_gene: TRBJ2-2
len: 12
abundance: .
d_gene: .
v_gene: TRBV29-1
CDR3nt: TGCAGCGTTGCTCCAGTGGCCGGGGAGCTGTTTTTT
CDR3aa: CSVAPVAGELFF

j_gene: TRBJ1-4
len: 10
abundance: .
d_gene: .
v_gene: TRBV29-1
CDR3nt: TGCAGCAGGAGGGTCGGAAAACTGTTTTTT
CDR3aa: CSRRVGKLFF

j_gene: TRBJ1-1
len: 12
abundance: .
d_gene: .
v_gene: TRBV9
CDR3nt: TGTGCCAGCAGCGAGACGAACACTGAAGCTTTCTTT
CDR3aa: CASSETNTEAFF

j_gene: TRBJ1-2
len: 15
abundance: .
d_gene: TRBD1
v_gene: TRBV6-5
CDR3nt: TGTGCCAGCAGTTACTCACAGGGGGATGGTGATGGCTACACCTTC
CDR3aa: CASSYSQGDGDGYTF

j_gene: TRBJ2-7
len: 13
abundance: .
d_gene: .
v_gene: TRBV27
CDR3nt: TGTGCCAGCAGTTTATATGCGGGATACGAGCAGTACTTC
CDR3aa: CASSLYAGYEQYF

j_gene: TRBJ1-2
len: 13
abundance: .
d_gene: .
v_gene: TRBV5-4
CDR3nt: TGTGCCAGCAGCTTGGCCATTGACTATGGCTACACCTTC
CDR3aa: CASSLAIDYGYTF

j_gene: TRBJ1-2
len: 12
abundance: .
d_gene: .
v_gene: TRBV5-6
CDR3nt: TGTGCCAGCAGCTTGGCCGCGGTTGGCTACACCTTC
CDR3aa: CASSLAAVGYTF

j_gene: TRBJ1-2
len: 15
abundance: .
d_gene: .
v_gene: TRBV30
CDR3nt: TGTGCCTGGAGTCCCACTAGCGCGGGGGGCTATGGCTACACCTTC
CDR3aa: CAWSPTSAGGYGYTF

j_gene: TRBJ2-1
len: 13
abundance: .
d_gene: .
v_gene: TRBV5-6
CDR3nt: TGTGCCAGCAGCTCGCGGGTCTACAATGAGCAGTTCTTC
CDR3aa: CASSSRVYNEQFF

j_gene: TRBJ2-3
len: 15
abundance: .
d_gene: .
v_gene: TRBV6-1
CDR3nt: TGTGCCAGCAGTGAAGGGGGGGCTGCTTTTGGTACGCAGTATTTT
CDR3aa: CASSEGGAAFGTQYF

j_gene: TRBJ2-7
len: 16
abundance: .
d_gene: .
v_gene: TRBV10-3
CDR3nt: TGTGCCATCAGTGAGTCGATGACTAGTGGGTCCTACGAGCAGTACTTC
CDR3aa: CAISESMTSGSYEQYF

j_gene: TRBJ1-1
len: 13
abundance: .
d_gene: .
v_gene: TRBV29-1
CDR3nt: TGCAGCGTTGTGGCCGAAATGAACACTGAAGCTTTCTTT
CDR3aa: CSVVAEMNTEAFF

j_gene: TRBJ2-5
len: 14
abundance: .
d_gene: .
v_gene: TRBV30
CDR3nt: TGTGCCTGGGGAAACGGGGGAAACCAAGAGACCCAGTACTTC
CDR3aa: CAWGNGGNQETQYF

j_gene: TRBJ1-5
len: 15
abundance: few
d_gene: TRBD1
v_gene: TRBV2
CDR3nt: TGTGCCAGCACTAGCAGGGGACAGGGGGATCAGCCCCAGCATTTT
CDR3aa: CASTSRGQGDQPQHF

j_gene: TRBJ2-3
len: 15
abundance: .
d_gene: .
v_gene: TRBV2
CDR3nt: TGTGCCAGCAGACCCGGACCTGCCCCCGCAGATACGCAGTATTTT
CDR3aa: CASRPGPAPADTQYF

j_gene: TRBJ1-2
len: 12
abundance: once
d_gene: .
v_gene: TRBV6-5
CDR3nt: TGTGCCAGCAGCGGGGCAGGGTATGGCTACACCTTC
CDR3aa: CASSGAGYGYTF